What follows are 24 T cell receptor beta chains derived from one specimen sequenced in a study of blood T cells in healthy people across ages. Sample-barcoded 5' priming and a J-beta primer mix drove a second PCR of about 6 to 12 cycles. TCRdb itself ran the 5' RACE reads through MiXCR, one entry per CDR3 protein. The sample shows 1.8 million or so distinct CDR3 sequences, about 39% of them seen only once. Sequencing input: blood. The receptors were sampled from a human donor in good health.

CDR3: CSVPDPREAFF. In nucleotides, the CDR3 is TGCAGCGTTCCAGACCCACGTGAAGCTTTCTTT. This chain joins TRBV29-1 and TRBJ1-1; D unresolved. CDR3 length equals 11 residues. From germline, CDR1 is SQVTM and CDR2 ANQGSEA. With 5 bases removed from V and 7 bases from J, the gap between germline ends came to 11 bases.

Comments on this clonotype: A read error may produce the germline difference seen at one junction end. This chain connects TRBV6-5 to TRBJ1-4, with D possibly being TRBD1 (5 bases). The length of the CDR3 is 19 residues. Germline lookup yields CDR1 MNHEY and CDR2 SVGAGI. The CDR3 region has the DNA TGTGCCAGCAGTTACTCGACCCCTTACAGGTCTGCAACTAATGAAAAACCGTTTTTT. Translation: CASSYSTPYRSATNEKPFF.

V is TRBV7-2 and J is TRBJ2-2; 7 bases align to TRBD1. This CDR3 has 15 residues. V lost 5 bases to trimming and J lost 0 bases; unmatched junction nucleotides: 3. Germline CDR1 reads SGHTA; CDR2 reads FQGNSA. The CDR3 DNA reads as TGTGCCAGCAGCGTGGGACAGACGAACACCGGGGAGCTGTTTTTT. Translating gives CASSVGQTNTGELFF.

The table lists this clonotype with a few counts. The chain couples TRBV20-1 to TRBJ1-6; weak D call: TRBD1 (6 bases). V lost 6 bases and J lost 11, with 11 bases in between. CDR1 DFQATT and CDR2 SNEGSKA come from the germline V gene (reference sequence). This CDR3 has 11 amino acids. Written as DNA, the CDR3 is TGCAGTGCCGCACAGGGTCCACCCCTCCACTTT. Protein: CSAAQGPPLHF.

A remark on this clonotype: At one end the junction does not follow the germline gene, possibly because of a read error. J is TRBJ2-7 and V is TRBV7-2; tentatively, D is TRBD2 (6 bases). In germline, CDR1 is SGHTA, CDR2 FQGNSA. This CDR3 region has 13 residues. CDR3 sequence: CVSSSLRDSRRYF. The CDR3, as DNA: TGTGTCAGCAGCTCTCTGCGGGATTCACGACGGTACTTC. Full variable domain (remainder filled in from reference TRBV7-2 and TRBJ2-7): GAGVSQSPSNKVTEKGKDVELRCDPISGHTALYWYRQSLGQGLEFLIYFQGNSAPDKSGLPSDRFSAERTGGSVSTLTIQRTQQEDSAVYLCVSSSLRDSRRYFGPGTRLTVT.

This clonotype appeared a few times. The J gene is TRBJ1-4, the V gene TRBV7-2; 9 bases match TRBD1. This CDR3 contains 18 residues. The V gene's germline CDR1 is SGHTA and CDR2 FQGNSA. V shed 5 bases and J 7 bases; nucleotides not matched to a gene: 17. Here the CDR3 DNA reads TGTGCCAGCAGCAAAGAATCACTCCACAGGGGGCGGTTTGAAAAACTGTTTTTT. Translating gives CASSKESLHRGRFEKLFF.

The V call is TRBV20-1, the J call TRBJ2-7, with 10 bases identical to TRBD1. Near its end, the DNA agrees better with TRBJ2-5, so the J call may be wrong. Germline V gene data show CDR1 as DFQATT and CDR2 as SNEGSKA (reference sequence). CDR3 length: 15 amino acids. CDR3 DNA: TGCAGTGCTAGAGATCGGACAGGGGGAAGGGAGACCCAGTACTTC. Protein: CSARDRTGGRETQYF.

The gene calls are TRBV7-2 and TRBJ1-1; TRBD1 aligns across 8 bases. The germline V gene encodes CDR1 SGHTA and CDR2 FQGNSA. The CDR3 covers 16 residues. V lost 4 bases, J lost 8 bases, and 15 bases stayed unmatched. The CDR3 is CASSSDRARSDKEAFF. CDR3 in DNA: TGTGCCAGCAGCTCGGACAGGGCCCGTTCAGATAAAGAAGCTTTCTTT.

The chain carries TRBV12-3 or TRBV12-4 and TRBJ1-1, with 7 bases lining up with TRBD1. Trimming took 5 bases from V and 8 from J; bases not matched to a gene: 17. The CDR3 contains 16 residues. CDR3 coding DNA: TGTGCCAGCAGTCCCCACCATACAGGGGCCGCAAGGGAAGCTTTCTTT. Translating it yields CASSPHHTGAAREAFF.

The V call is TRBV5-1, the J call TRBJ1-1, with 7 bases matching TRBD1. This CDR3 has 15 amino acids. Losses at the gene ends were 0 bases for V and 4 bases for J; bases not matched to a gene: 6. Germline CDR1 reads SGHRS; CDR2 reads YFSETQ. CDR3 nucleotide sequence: TGCGCCAGCAGCTTGGAGACAGGGAGTAGCACTGAAGCTTTCTTT. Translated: CASSLETGSSTEAFF. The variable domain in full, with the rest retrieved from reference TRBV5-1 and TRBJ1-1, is KAGVTQTPRYLIKTRGQQVTLSCSPISGHRSVSWYQQTPGQGLQFLFEYFSETQRNKGNFPGRFSGRQFSNSRSEMNVSTLELGDSALYLCASSLETGSSTEAFFGQGTRLTVV.

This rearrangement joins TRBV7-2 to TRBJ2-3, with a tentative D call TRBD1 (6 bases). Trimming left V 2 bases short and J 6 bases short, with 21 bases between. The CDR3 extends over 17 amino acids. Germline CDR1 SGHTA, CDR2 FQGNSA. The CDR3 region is CASSLNPGTLLPDTQYF. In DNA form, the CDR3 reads TGTGCCAGCAGCTTAAACCCCGGGACACTATTACCTGATACGCAGTATTTT.

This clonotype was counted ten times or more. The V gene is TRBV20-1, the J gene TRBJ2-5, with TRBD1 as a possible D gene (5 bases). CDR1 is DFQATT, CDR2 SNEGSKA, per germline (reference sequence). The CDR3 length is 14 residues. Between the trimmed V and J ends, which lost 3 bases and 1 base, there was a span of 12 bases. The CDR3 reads CSASGRAPQETQYF. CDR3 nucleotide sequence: TGCAGTGCTAGCGGCAGGGCCCCCCAAGAGACCCAGTACTTC.

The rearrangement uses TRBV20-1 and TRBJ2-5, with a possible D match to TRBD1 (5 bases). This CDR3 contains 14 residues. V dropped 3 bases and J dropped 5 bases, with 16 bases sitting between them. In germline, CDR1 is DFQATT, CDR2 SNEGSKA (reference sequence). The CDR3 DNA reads TGCAGTGCTAGTCAATCAAGGGGTATTGAGACCCAGTACTTC. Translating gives CSASQSRGIETQYF.

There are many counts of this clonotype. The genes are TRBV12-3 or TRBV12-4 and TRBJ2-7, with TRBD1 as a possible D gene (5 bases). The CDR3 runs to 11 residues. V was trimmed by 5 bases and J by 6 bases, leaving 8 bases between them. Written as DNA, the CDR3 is TGTGCCAGCAGTAAGGGGCGCGAGCAGTACTTC. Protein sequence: CASSKGREQYF.

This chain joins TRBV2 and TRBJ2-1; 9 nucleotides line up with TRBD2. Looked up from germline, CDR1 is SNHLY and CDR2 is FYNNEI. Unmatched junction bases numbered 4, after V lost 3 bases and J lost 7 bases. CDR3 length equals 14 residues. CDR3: CASSERGGFNEQFF. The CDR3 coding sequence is TGTGCCAGCAGTGAGCGGGGGGGCTTTAATGAGCAGTTCTTC. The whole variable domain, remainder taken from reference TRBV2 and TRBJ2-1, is EPEVTQTPSHQVTQMGQEVILRCVPISNHLYFYWYRQILGQKVEFLVSFYNNEISEKSEIFDDQFSVERPDGSNFTLKIRSTKLEDSAMYFCASSERGGFNEQFFGPGTRLTVL.

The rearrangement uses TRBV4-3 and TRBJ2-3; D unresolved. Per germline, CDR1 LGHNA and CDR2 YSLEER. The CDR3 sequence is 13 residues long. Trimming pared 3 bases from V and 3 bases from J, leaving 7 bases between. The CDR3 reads CASSHEVTDTQYF. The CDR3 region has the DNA TGCGCCAGCAGCCATGAGGTTACAGATACGCAGTATTTT.

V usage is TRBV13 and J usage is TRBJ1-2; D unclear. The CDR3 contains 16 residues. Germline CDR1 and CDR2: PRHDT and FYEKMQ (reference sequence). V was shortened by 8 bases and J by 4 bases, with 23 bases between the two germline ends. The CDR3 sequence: CASGWLSWRPSYGYTF. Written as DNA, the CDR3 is TGTGCCAGCGGTTGGCTGTCATGGAGGCCTAGCTATGGCTACACCTTC.

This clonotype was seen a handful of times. The CDR3 is CASSLTRGPNTEAFF. The CDR3 DNA reads as TGTGCCAGCAGCTTAACGAGAGGCCCGAACACTGAAGCTTTCTTT. The rearrangement uses TRBV7-6 and TRBJ1-1; no clear D. The germline gives CDR1 SGHVS, CDR2 FNYEAQ. This CDR3 region has 15 residues. V lost 2 bases to trimming and J lost 1 base, with 11 bases between them.

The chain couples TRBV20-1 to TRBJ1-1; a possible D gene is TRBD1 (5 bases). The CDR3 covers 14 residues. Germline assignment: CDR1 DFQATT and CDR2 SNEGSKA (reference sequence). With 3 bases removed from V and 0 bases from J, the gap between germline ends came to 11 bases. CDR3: CSARKGVLNTEAFF. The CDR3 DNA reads TGCAGTGCTAGGAAAGGGGTCCTGAACACTGAAGCTTTCTTT.

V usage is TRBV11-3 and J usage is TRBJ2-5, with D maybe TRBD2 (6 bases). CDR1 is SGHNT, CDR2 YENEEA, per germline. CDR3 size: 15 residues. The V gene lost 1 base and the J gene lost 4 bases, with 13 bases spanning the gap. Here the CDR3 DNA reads TGTGCCAGCAGCTTAGTCACAACGGGAGCAGAGACCCAGTACTTC. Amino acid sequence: CASSLVTTGAETQYF. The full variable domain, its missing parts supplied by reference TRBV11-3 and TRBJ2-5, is EAGVVQSPRYKIIEKKQPVAFWCNPISGHNTLYWYLQNLGQGPELLIRYENEEAVDDSQLPKDRFSAERLKGVDSTLKIQPAELGDSAVYLCASSLVTTGAETQYFGPGTRLLVL.

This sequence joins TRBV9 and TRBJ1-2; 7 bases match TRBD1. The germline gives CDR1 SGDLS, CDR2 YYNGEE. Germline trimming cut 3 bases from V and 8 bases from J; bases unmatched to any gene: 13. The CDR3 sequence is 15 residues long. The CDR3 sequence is CASSARQGVTQGYTF. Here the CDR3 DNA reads TGTGCCAGCAGCGCCCGACAGGGAGTAACTCAGGGCTACACCTTC.

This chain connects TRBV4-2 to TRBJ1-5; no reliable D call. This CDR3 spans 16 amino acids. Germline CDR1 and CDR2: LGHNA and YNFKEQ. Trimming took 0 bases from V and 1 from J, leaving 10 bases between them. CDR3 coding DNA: TGTGCCAGCAGCCAAGACGTTCAGGTGAGCAATCAGCCCCAGCATTTT. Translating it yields CASSQDVQVSNQPQHF.

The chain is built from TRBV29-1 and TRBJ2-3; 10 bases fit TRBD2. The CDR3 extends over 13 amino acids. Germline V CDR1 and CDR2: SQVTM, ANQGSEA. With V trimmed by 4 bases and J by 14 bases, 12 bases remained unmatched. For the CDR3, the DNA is TGCAGCGTTGTAGCAGCGGGGGGGACTACCTTGTATTTT. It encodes CSVVAAGGTTLYF.

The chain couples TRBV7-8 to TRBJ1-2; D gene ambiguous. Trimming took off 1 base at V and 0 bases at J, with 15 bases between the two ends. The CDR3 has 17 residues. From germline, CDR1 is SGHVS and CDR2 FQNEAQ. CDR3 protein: CASSLVGSGGSNYGYTF. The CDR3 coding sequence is TGTGCCAGCAGCTTAGTTGGGAGTGGCGGATCTAACTATGGCTACACCTTC.